Listed below are T cell receptor beta chains from one sample, sequenced in a study of OX40 agonist ivuxolimab in advanced cancers. TCRdb keeps only in-frame clones here, not all; method: immunoSEQ multiplex PCR. Among 100,000 or so clones listed, roughly nine tenths were seen once. This sample comprised CD4+ or CD8+ T cells sorted from blood, obtained in a trial of the OX40 agonist ivuxolimab. These receptors came from an adult with an advanced solid tumor such as melanoma, head and neck, liver or kidney cancer. Each CDR3 is given with its conserved first and last residue. The D gene is left open where the match is weak. Size is omitted from some rows. Given values are once, few, many or a class for expanded clones.

>TRBV25-1|once|TRBD1|TRBJ2-5
CASGRQGLMETQYF
TGTGCCAGCGGTAGACAGGGGCTGATGGAGACCCAGTACTTC
>TRBV4-3|NA|NA|TRBJ2-2
CASSQDSPNTGELFF
TGCGCCAGCAGCCAAGATTCCCCGAACACCGGGGAGCTGTTTTTT
>TRBV11-2|NA|NA|TRBJ2-5
CASSLEVKSETQYF
TGTGCCAGCAGCTTAGAGGTGAAATCGGAGACCCAGTACTTC
>TRBV7-2|once|TRBD1|TRBJ1-2
CASSRQGGNYGYTF
TGTGCCAGCAGCCGACAGGGGGGAAACTATGGCTACACCTTC
>TRBV7-9|NA|TRBD2|TRBJ2-1
CASSATSALSNEQFF
TGTGCCAGCAGCGCAACTAGCGCCCTCAGCAATGAGCAGTTCTTC
>TRBV6-1|NA|NA|TRBJ2-7
CASSVDGEYGWQYF
TGTGCCAGCAGTGTGGACGGGGAGTACGGTTGGCAGTACTTC
>TRBV4-2|NA|TRBD2|TRBJ2-3
CASSQEPSGDPYTQYF
TGTGCCAGCAGCCAAGAACCGAGCGGGGACCCATATACGCAGTATTTT
>TRBV6-6|NA|NA|TRBJ1-2
CASRRLVGDGYTF
TGTGCCAGCCGCCGCTTGGTCGGAGATGGCTACACCTTC
>TRBV5-1|NA|NA|TRBJ2-2
CASSLEVGRWTGELFF
TGCGCCAGCAGCTTGGAAGTCGGACGTTGGACCGGGGAGCTGTTTTTT
>TRBV4-3|NA|TRBD2|TRBJ2-2
CASSPSRLAGAAGELFF
TGCGCCAGCAGCCCTTCTCGACTAGCGGGGGCAGCCGGGGAGCTGTTTTTT
>TRBV5-6|NA|NA|TRBJ2-5
CASTWLAQEGETQYF
TGTGCCAGCACTTGGTTGGCTCAAGAGGGAGAGACCCAGTACTTC
>TRBV9|NA|NA|TRBJ2-1
CASSDKGRSGSNEQFF
TGTGCCAGCAGCGATAAAGGGCGAAGCGGATCCAATGAGCAGTTCTTC
>TRBV5-6|NA|TRBD1|TRBJ1-2
CASSNRGDGYTF
TGTGCCAGCAGTAACAGGGGGGATGGCTACACCTTC
>TRBV4-2|NA|NA|TRBJ2-1
CASSQGGEGSYNEQFF
TGTGCCAGCAGCCAAGGGGGGGAAGGGTCCTACAATGAGCAGTTCTTC
>TRBV6-5|NA|TRBD2|TRBJ2-2
CASSQSGRASGELFF
TGTGCCAGCAGTCAAAGCGGGAGGGCCTCCGGGGAGCTGTTTTTT
>TRBV2|NA|TRBD1|TRBJ1-2
CASSKDRGLTLATPGGYTF
TGTGCCAGCAGCAAGGACAGGGGTCTGACTCTCGCCACACCGGGTGGCTACACCTTC
>TRBV27|NA|TRBD1|TRBJ1-4
CASRPQGRSRGQSEKLFF
TGTGCCAGCAGACCCCAGGGTCGTAGTAGGGGACAGTCTGAAAAACTGTTTTTT
>TRBV7-9|NA|NA|TRBJ1-1
CASSRFDSNTEAFF
TGTGCCAGCAGCCGATTCGACTCGAACACTGAAGCTTTCTTT
>TRBV19|NA|NA|TRBJ2-1
CASSIGDSRNEQFF
TGTGCCAGTAGTATAGGGGACTCCCGAAATGAGCAGTTCTTC
>TRBV28|NA|NA|TRBJ2-3
CASSLQGPGTDTQYF
TGTGCCAGCAGTTTACAAGGTCCGGGCACAGATACGCAGTATTTT
>TRBV5-4|NA|NA|TRBJ1-3
CASSPGTPSSGNTIYF
TGTGCCAGCAGCCCCGGGACTCCCAGCTCTGGAAACACCATATATTTT
>TRBV7-2|NA|NA|TRBJ1-3
CASSSLRRDPSGNTIYF
TGTGCCAGCAGCTCCCTCAGACGCGATCCCTCTGGAAACACCATATATTTT
>TRBV28|NA|NA|TRBJ1-4
CASMVLGAPTNEKLFF
TGTGCCAGCATGGTTTTAGGGGCTCCAACTAATGAAAAACTGTTTTTT
>TRBV19|NA|NA|TRBJ1-1
CATGSDRLGGTEAFF
TGTGCCACCGGATCGGACAGACTCGGGGGGACTGAAGCTTTCTTT
>TRBV27|NA|TRBD1|TRBJ2-5
CASSSGQGSQETQYF
TGTGCCAGCAGTTCGGGACAGGGGTCCCAAGAGACCCAGTACTTC
>TRBV6-1|few|NA|TRBJ1-1
CASSDLEAFF
TGTGCCAGCAGTGACTTAGAAGCTTTCTTT
>TRBV5-1|NA|NA|TRBJ1-2
CASSVEAQGPYGYTF
TGCGCCAGCAGCGTGGAAGCACAGGGCCCCTATGGCTACACCTTC
>TRBV5-1|NA|NA|TRBJ1-4
CASRNWAGHNEKLFF
TGCGCCAGCAGGAATTGGGCAGGGCATAATGAAAAACTGTTTTTT
>TRBV7-2|NA|NA|TRBJ1-2
CASSLAYSVGYTF
TGTGCCAGCAGCTTAGCCTACAGTGTTGGCTACACCTTC
>TRBV19|NA|NA|TRBJ1-5
CASRPRGSTPQHF
TGTGCCAGCCGACCCAGGGGATCAACGCCCCAGCATTTT
>TRBV7-2|NA|TRBD2|TRBJ2-5
CASGLAGGETQYF
TGTGCCAGCGGACTAGCGGGAGGAGAGACCCAGTACTTC
>TRBV29-1|once|NA|TRBJ2-7
CSVMTHGTYEQYF
TGCAGCGTCATGACACATGGAACCTACGAGCAGTACTTC
>TRBV27|NA|NA|TRBJ1-3
CANPGTFPSGNTIYF
TGTGCCAACCCCGGAACCTTTCCTTCTGGAAACACCATATATTTT
>TRBV2|few|TRBD1|TRBJ1-2
CASSVAGGYGYTF
TGTGCCAGCAGTGTGGCAGGGGGGTATGGCTACACCTTC
>TRBV2|NA|TRBD2|TRBJ2-5
CASLAGAETQYF
TGTGCCAGCCTAGCGGGAGCAGAGACCCAGTACTTC
>TRBV5-4|NA|NA|TRBJ2-7
CASSLLRGTATREQYF
TGTGCCAGCAGCTTGCTGCGCGGGACAGCAACCCGAGAGCAGTACTTC
>TRBV6-6|NA|TRBD1|TRBJ1-6
CASSPGTGISPLHF
TGTGCCAGCAGCCCCGGGACAGGGATTTCACCCCTCCACTTT
>TRBV14|once|NA|TRBJ2-5
CASSPLGETQYF
TGTGCCAGCAGCCCCCTCGGAGAGACCCAGTACTTC
>TRBV28|NA|NA|TRBJ1-3
CASSWGQANSGNTIYF
TGTGCCAGCAGCTGGGGGCAGGCGAACTCTGGAAACACCATATATTTT
>TRBV2|NA|TRBD1|TRBJ2-6
CASSESGQGASGANVLTF
TGTGCCAGCAGTGAATCCGGACAGGGGGCATCGGGGGCCAACGTCCTGACTTTC
>TRBV18|NA|TRBD2|TRBJ2-1
CASSPRRLAGDLYNEQFF
TGTGCCAGCTCACCAAGGAGACTAGCGGGAGACCTTTACAATGAGCAGTTCTTC
>TRBV4-1|NA|NA|TRBJ2-3
CASSPSLLKTDTQYF
TGCGCCAGCAGCCCCTCGCTCTTAAAGACAGATACGCAGTATTTT
>TRBV7-6|NA|NA|TRBJ2-6
CASSQPGAGANVLTF
TGTGCCAGCAGCCAGCCGGGGGCCGGGGCCAACGTCCTGACTTTC
>TRBV28|NA|NA|TRBJ1-2
CASRTPGPYGYTF
TGTGCCAGCAGAACCCCCGGGCCTTATGGCTACACCTTC
>TRBV6-1|NA|TRBD2|TRBJ2-5
CASNPAGGPGETQYF
TGTGCCAGCAATCCAGCGGGAGGGCCGGGGGAGACCCAGTACTTC
>TRBV4-2|NA|NA|TRBJ2-2
CASSQYGGELFF
TGTGCCAGCAGCCAATATGGCGGGGAGCTGTTTTTT
>TRBV6-5|NA|NA|TRBJ1-1
CASSYSMGAGEAFF
TGTGCCAGCAGTTACTCGATGGGGGCCGGGGAGGCTTTCTTT
>TRBV5-8|NA|NA|TRBJ2-1
CASSLGANNWDEQFF
TGTGCCAGCAGCTTGGGGGCTAACAACTGGGATGAGCAGTTCTTC
>TRBV4-1|NA|TRBD2|TRBJ2-1
CASSHPGLAGGTTKSEQFF
TGCGCCAGCAGCCACCCCGGACTAGCGGGAGGGACAACTAAATCTGAGCAGTTCTTC
>TRBV30|NA|TRBD1|TRBJ1-2
CAWTAGGGYGYTF
TGTGCCTGGACCGCAGGGGGCGGGTATGGCTACACCTTC
>TRBV7-2|NA|NA|TRBJ1-1
CASSPPDTIGEAFF
TGTGCCAGCAGTCCTCCCGACACAATCGGTGAAGCTTTCTTT
>TRBV11-2|NA|NA|TRBJ2-1
CASSLGSDEQFF
TGTGCCAGCAGCTTAGGGTCGGATGAGCAGTTCTTC
>TRBV30|NA|NA|TRBJ1-3
CAWISPWSGGGNTIYF
TGTGCCTGGATTTCTCCCTGGTCGGGAGGTGGAAACACCATATATTTT
>TRBV6-5|NA|NA|TRBJ2-5
CASSTYVRETQYF
TGTGCCAGCAGTACCTATGTCCGGGAGACCCAGTACTTC
>TRBV7-2|NA|NA|TRBJ1-5
CASSLGGRGEQPQHF
TGTGCCAGCAGCTTAGGGGGCAGGGGAGAACAGCCCCAGCATTTT
>TRBV28|NA|TRBD1|TRBJ1-2
CASSQTGGRANYGYTF
TGTGCCAGCAGCCAGACAGGGGGCCGAGCTAACTATGGCTACACCTTC
>TRBV6-1|NA|TRBD1|TRBJ2-1
CASSATGTGGLSSYNEQFF
TGTGCCAGCAGTGCGACCGGGACAGGGGGCCTGAGCTCCTACAATGAGCAGTTCTTC
>TRBV7-2|NA|TRBD2|TRBJ2-1
CASVVSGSPYNEQFF
TGTGCCAGCGTCGTTAGCGGGAGTCCATACAATGAGCAGTTCTTC
>TRBV14|NA|NA|TRBJ1-5
CASSQAQWERQPQHF
TGTGCCAGCAGCCAAGCTCAATGGGAAAGGCAGCCCCAGCATTTT